Listed here are 17 T cell receptor beta chains from one sample, sequenced in a study of regulatory T cells in long-lasting Graves disease. The time point: persistent/refractory GD, antithyroid drugs over 5 years with positive TRAb. From PBMCs, RNA was extracted and then used to make the TCR library. In building TCR beta libraries, iRepertoire HTBI primers were used together with Arm-PCR of CDR3 regions. TCRdb recomputed calls from the multiplex PCR reads with MiXCR, one row per CDR3 protein. Of more than 650,000 distinct CDR3 sequences listed, 25% to 30% were seen once; the top ten hold 40% to 50%. Material: peripheral blood mononuclear cells (PBMCs), obtained when the disease was refractory, from a patient treated with antithyroid drugs. These receptors were obtained from a female donor with Graves disease.

The rearrangement uses TRBV7-2 and TRBJ1-1; no firm D call. The germline CDR1 and CDR2 sequences are SGHTA and FQGNSA. The CDR3 runs 16 residues. Trimming cost V 1 base and J 1 base, with 13 bases left between them. The CDR3 protein is CASSLDGTWGNTEAFF. For the CDR3, the DNA is TGTGCCAGCAGCTTAGATGGTACGTGGGGGAACACTGAAGCTTTCTTT.

This clonotype has just a few counts. The chain recombines TRBV20-1 with TRBJ1-2, with D hard to call. The CDR3 extends over 12 amino acids. V lost 0 bases and J 5 bases, leaving 7 bases between the germline ends. CDR1 is DFQATT, CDR2 SNEGSKA, per germline (reference sequence). The CDR3 loop is CSAREVPYGYTF. The CDR3 region has the DNA TGCAGTGCTAGAGAAGTTCCGTATGGCTACACCTTC.

The chain combines TRBV6-1 with TRBJ2-5; a possible D gene is TRBD2 (5 bases). CDR3 size: 12 residues. Germline-derived CDR1 and CDR2 are MNHNS and SASEGT. The V end was cut by 6 bases, the J end by 5 bases, with 10 bases between. This chain's CDR3 is CASSSDWETQYF. CDR3 DNA sequence: TGTGCCAGCAGCTCGGACTGGGAGACCCAGTACTTC.

The chain carries TRBV28 and TRBJ1-5; D remains unclear. From germline, CDR1 is MDHEN and CDR2 SYDVKM. The V end was cut by 7 bases, the J end by 7 bases, with 14 bases between. The CDR3 length is 13 residues. CDR3 sequence (DNA): TGTGCCAGCATGAGATTAGGGTACCAGCCCCAGCATTTT. It yields the protein CASMRLGYQPQHF.

J is TRBJ1-2 and V is TRBV7-9, with 9 positions matching TRBD1. Germline V CDR1 and CDR2: SEHNR, FQNEAQ (reference sequence). The CDR3 has 13 amino acids. CDR3 bases: TGTGCAATGGACAGGGGAAGTTCCTTCGACTACACCTTC. This encodes CAMDRGSSFDYTF.

This clonotype was found a few times. The chain couples TRBV20-1 to TRBJ1-2, with 8 positions matching TRBD1. The CDR3 totals 15 residues. Losses at the gene ends were 5 bases for V and 10 bases for J; bases not matched to a gene: 18. Germline V gene data show CDR1 as DFQATT and CDR2 as SNEGSKA (reference sequence). Here the CDR3 reads CSAQSGTGEPWDYTF. In nucleotides, the CDR3 is TGCAGTGCTCAGAGTGGGACAGGCGAGCCCTGGGACTACACCTTC.

The CDR3 nucleotides are TGTGCCAGCAGCTGGACAGCTTCAAACTATGGCTACACCTTC. Translating gives CASSWTASNYGYTF. J is TRBJ1-2 and V is TRBV6-2 or TRBV6-3; a possible D gene is TRBD1 (6 bases). The germline CDR1 and CDR2 sequences are MNHEY and SVGEGT. The CDR3 is 14 residues long. Trimming took off 6 bases at V and 2 bases at J, with 13 bases between the two ends.

CDR3 nucleotide sequence: TGTGCCAGCAGCCAAGATACAGGCTCCTACGAGCAGTACTTC. This translates into CASSQDTGSYEQYF. This chain uses TRBV3-1 with TRBJ2-7, with a weak D call TRBD1 (5 bases). Germline V CDR1 and CDR2: LGHDT, YNNKEL (reference sequence). There are 14 residues in the CDR3. Trimming pared 0 bases from V and 0 bases from J, leaving 6 bases between.

This chain connects TRBV19 to TRBJ1-1, with D possibly matching TRBD1 (5 bases). Trimming removed 1 base from V and 2 bases from J, with 11 bases in between. The CDR3 sequence is 15 residues long. Germline values: CDR1 LNHDA, CDR2 SQIVND (reference sequence). The CDR3 sequence: CASSIGPGRNTEAFF. The DNA of the CDR3 is TGTGCCAGTAGTATAGGACCAGGGAGAAACACTGAAGCTTTCTTT.

This clonotype showed up just a few times. The chain combines TRBV25-1 with TRBJ2-1; D is uncertain. CDR3 length equals 13 residues. The germline V and J ends were trimmed by 3 bases and 9 bases, with 12 bases remaining between them. Germline-derived CDR1 and CDR2 are MGHDK and SYGVNS. The CDR3 DNA follows: TGTGCCAGCAGTGAGGGTAGGCCACTTGAGCAGTTCTTC. It translates to CASSEGRPLEQFF.

This clonotype turned up a few times. The V gene is TRBV20-1, the J gene TRBJ2-2, with D perhaps assigned TRBD1 or TRBD2 (5 bases each). Trimming removed 8 bases from V and 5 bases from J, with 21 bases in between. Per germline, CDR1 DFQATT and CDR2 SNEGSKA (reference sequence). The CDR3 covers 15 residues. The CDR3 spells CSTSTAGGGTGELFF. CDR3 nucleotide sequence: TGCAGTACTTCTACGGCCGGTGGGGGAACCGGGGAGCTGTTTTTT.

V and J are TRBV7-3 and TRBJ2-1; 11 positions match TRBD1. The CDR3 sequence is 15 residues long. After removal of 6 bases from V and 6 bases from J, the junction contained 7 bases not matched to a gene. The V gene's germline CDR1 is SGHTA and CDR2 FQGTGA. The DNA of the CDR3 is TGTGCCAGCAGGTCCTCGGGACAGGGGGGCAATGAGCAGTTCTTC. Amino acid sequence: CASRSSGQGGNEQFF.

The CDR3 DNA sequence: TGCGCCAGCAGCCCGAAGAGCCTGAGCTATGGCTACACCTTC. Protein: CASSPKSLSYGYTF. The chain uses TRBV4-1 and TRBJ1-2; D ambiguous. The CDR3 spans 14 residues. From germline, CDR1 is MGHRA and CDR2 YSYEKL. Trimming stripped 4 bases from V and 4 bases from J, with 13 bases between.

This clonotype has a handful of counts. The CDR3 DNA is TGTGCCAGCAGCGCAACAGGGGGAGAGAGAGAGACCCAGTACTTC. As protein: CASSATGGERETQYF. The genes are TRBV7-3 and TRBJ2-5; 8 bases are a match to TRBD1. J lost 4 bases, V lost 5 bases, and 9 bases had no gene match. The CDR3 covers 15 residues. Germline values: CDR1 SGHTA, CDR2 FQGTGA.

Details on this clonotype: It may be a read error: a sequence one base away is much more abundant. This chain uses TRBV12-3 or TRBV12-4 with TRBJ1-2; D perhaps matches TRBD1 (5 bases). Between the trimmed V and J ends, which lost 6 bases and 4 bases, there was a span of 15 bases. The length of the CDR3 is 14 residues. The CDR3 reads CASSPRGVSYGYTF. Here the CDR3 DNA reads TGTGCCAGCAGCCCACGGGGCGTTTCCTATGGCTACACCTTC.

This clonotype was detected many times. V gene TRBV11-2 combines with J gene TRBJ1-1, with D possibly TRBD1 on 6 matching bases. The germline V gene has CDR1 SGHAT and CDR2 FQNNGV. The V gene lost 3 bases and the J gene lost 1 base, with 9 bases spanning the gap. The CDR3 sequence is 14 residues long. The CDR3, as DNA: TGTGCCAGCAGCTTGGAGACAGGGAACACTGAAGCTTTCTTT. Translated, it gives CASSLETGNTEAFF.

This clonotype was recorded once. The V call is TRBV20-1, the J call TRBJ1-1; TRBD1 is a possible D gene (6 bases). The CDR3 contains 15 residues. Germline loops: CDR1 DFQATT, CDR2 SNEGSKA (reference sequence). V was pared by 0 bases and J by 8 bases, with 19 bases between. This chain's CDR3 is CSARDFRTAEPEAFF. The CDR3 coding sequence is TGCAGTGCTAGAGATTTCAGGACAGCGGAGCCCGAAGCTTTCTTT.